These T cell receptor beta chains were read from a single sample in a study of CD8 T cells in ankylosing spondylitis. TCRdb recomputed calls from the 5' RACE reads with MiXCR, one row per CDR3 protein. Of 700,000 to 850,000 distinct CDR3 sequences listed, 12% are singletons. Input material: blood, either unsorted or a sorted T cell fraction (not recorded which). The receptor set was obtained from a male donor with ankylosing spondylitis. Each CDR3 is given with its conserved first and last residue. A D gene is named only where the DNA matches it firmly. Rows may omit the clone size; those that give it use once, few, many or a size class.

clone size	V gene	D gene	J gene	CDR3 DNA	CDR3 protein
-	TRBV7-2	-	TRBJ2-3	TGTGCCAGCAGCTTAAGAGGCTCTTCAGATACGCAGTATTTT	CASSLRGSSDTQYF
-	TRBV27	-	TRBJ2-1	TGTGCCAGCAGGGAGGGTACCTACAATGAGCAGTTCTTC	CASREGTYNEQFF
few	TRBV5-1	-	TRBJ2-7	TGCGCCAGCAGCTATCGGACACAAGAGGACGAGCAGTACTTC	CASSYRTQEDEQYF
many	TRBV5-1	-	TRBJ1-2	TGCGCCAGCACCCTGGGGAGCAGGTACTATGGCTACACCTTC	CASTLGSRYYGYTF
many	TRBV4-2	TRBD1	TRBJ1-2	TGTGCCAGCAGCCAACCCATGGCAGGGGGCTATGGCTACACCTTC	CASSQPMAGGYGYTF
-	TRBV6-6	-	TRBJ2-7	TGTGCCAGTAGCCACCACTACGAGCAGTACTTC	CASSHHYEQYF
few	TRBV5-1	-	TRBJ2-6	TGCGCCAGCAGCTTGGGAGCGGGTAACTCTGGGGCCAACGTCCTGACTTTC	CASSLGAGNSGANVLTF
many	TRBV4-3	TRBD2	TRBJ2-1	TGCGCCAGCAGCCAAGGATTGGGACTAGCGGGACGTAGTGAGCAGTTCTTC	CASSQGLGLAGRSEQFF
few	TRBV12-3/TRBV12-4	-	TRBJ1-1	TGTGCCAGCAAAGGGCAGGGATTGAACACTGAAGCTTTCTTT	CASKGQGLNTEAFF
-	TRBV10-3	TRBD2	TRBJ2-1	TGTGCCATCAGCGACCCCCAGCGGGAGATCGGCAATGAGCAGTTCTTC	CAISDPQREIGNEQFF
few	TRBV20-1	-	TRBJ1-1	TGCAGTGCTAGAGATGGGGGCTACACTGAAGCTTTCTTT	CSARDGGYTEAFF
-	TRBV3-1	-	TRBJ2-2	TGTGCCAGCAGCCAAGTGGGAACCGGGGAGCTGTTTTTT	CASSQVGTGELFF
-	TRBV12-3/TRBV12-4	-	TRBJ2-6	TGTGCCAGCAGTTTAACGGGCGGGTTGGTCCCAAACTCTGGGGCCAACGTCCTGACTTTC	CASSLTGGLVPNSGANVLTF
few	TRBV2	TRBD2	TRBJ2-1	TGTGCCAGCCAATTTGAGCGGGGGGGCGATCATGAGCAGTTCTTC	CASQFERGGDHEQFF
-	TRBV10-2	-	TRBJ2-2	TGCGCCAGCTATGGAGTTAGGAACACCGGGGAGCTGTTTTTT	CASYGVRNTGELFF
few	TRBV10-3	TRBD2	TRBJ2-3	TGTGCCATCAGGCCGGGAGGGGACACAGATACGCAGTATTTT	CAIRPGGDTDTQYF
-	TRBV7-2	-	TRBJ2-3	TGTGCCAGCAGCCCATTGGCGGCCTCTTGGGATACGCAGTATTTT	CASSPLAASWDTQYF
few	TRBV20-1	TRBD2	TRBJ2-1	TGCAGTGCTAGCGCGGTAGCGGGTACGGATGAGCAGTTCTTC	CSASAVAGTDEQFF
-	TRBV5-1	TRBD2	TRBJ2-7	TGCGCCAGCAGCTCTACTAGCGGGAGACTCGAGCAGTACTTC	CASSSTSGRLEQYF
-	TRBV20-1	TRBD1	TRBJ1-2	TGCAGTGCCATTGGACAGGGCTATGGCTACACCTTC	CSAIGQGYGYTF
-	TRBV5-1	-	TRBJ2-1	TGCGCCAGCAGTTTCCGAGGGGGCGGAGGGGACAATGAGCAGTTCTTC	CASSFRGGGGDNEQFF
-	TRBV7-2	TRBD1	TRBJ1-2	TGTGCCAGCAGCTCCTTTAACAGGGGGCGCGGATATGGCTACACCTTC	CASSSFNRGRGYGYTF
few	TRBV6-1	-	TRBJ2-3	TGTGCCAGCTACCGGGGGGCCGGGACAGATACGCAGTATTTT	CASYRGAGTDTQYF
few	TRBV20-1	TRBD2	TRBJ2-3	TGCAGTGCTAGAGTTAGCGGGAGAGTTGATACGCAGTATTTT	CSARVSGRVDTQYF
many	TRBV20-1	-	TRBJ1-5	TGCAGCGCACTTTCAGGGAATAGCAATCAGCCCCAGCATTTT	CSALSGNSNQPQHF
-	TRBV7-2	-	TRBJ2-3	TGTGCCAGCAGATGGGTACATACGCAGTATTTT	CASRWVHTQYF
many	TRBV28	TRBD1	TRBJ1-2	TGTGCCACCCTCAAGGGGACAGGGTTTCTTCTTAACTATGGCTACACCTTC	CATLKGTGFLLNYGYTF
few	TRBV5-1	-	TRBJ2-1	TGCGCCAGCAGCTTGGTTCATAGCTCCTACAATGAGCAGTTCTTC	CASSLVHSSYNEQFF
-	TRBV20-1	TRBD2	TRBJ2-7	TGCAGTGCTCATACTAGCGGGGCCAGAGGATACGAGCAGTACTTC	CSAHTSGARGYEQYF
many	TRBV10-3	TRBD2	TRBJ2-3	TGTGCCACTTGCAGGCTAGCGGGGAGCACAGATACGCAGTATTTT	CATCRLAGSTDTQYF
few	TRBV30	-	TRBJ1-1	TGTGCCTGGAGTAGGAGGAACACTGAAGCTTTCTTT	CAWSRRNTEAFF
many	TRBV14	-	TRBJ1-6	TGTGCCAGCAGCCACTCGGGGCCCAGCTCACCCCTCCACTTT	CASSHSGPSSPLHF
few	TRBV2	TRBD2	TRBJ2-3	TGTGCCAGCAGTGAAGGGCCTAGCGGGATAAGGCCTACGCAGTATTTT	CASSEGPSGIRPTQYF
-	TRBV6-5	-	TRBJ1-2	TGTGCCAGCAGTTACGGTTCCAGCCCCTATGGCTACACCTTC	CASSYGSSPYGYTF
-	TRBV15	-	TRBJ2-5	TGTGCCACCAGCGCACGTCCCACCACGGAGACCCAGTACTTC	CATSARPTTETQYF